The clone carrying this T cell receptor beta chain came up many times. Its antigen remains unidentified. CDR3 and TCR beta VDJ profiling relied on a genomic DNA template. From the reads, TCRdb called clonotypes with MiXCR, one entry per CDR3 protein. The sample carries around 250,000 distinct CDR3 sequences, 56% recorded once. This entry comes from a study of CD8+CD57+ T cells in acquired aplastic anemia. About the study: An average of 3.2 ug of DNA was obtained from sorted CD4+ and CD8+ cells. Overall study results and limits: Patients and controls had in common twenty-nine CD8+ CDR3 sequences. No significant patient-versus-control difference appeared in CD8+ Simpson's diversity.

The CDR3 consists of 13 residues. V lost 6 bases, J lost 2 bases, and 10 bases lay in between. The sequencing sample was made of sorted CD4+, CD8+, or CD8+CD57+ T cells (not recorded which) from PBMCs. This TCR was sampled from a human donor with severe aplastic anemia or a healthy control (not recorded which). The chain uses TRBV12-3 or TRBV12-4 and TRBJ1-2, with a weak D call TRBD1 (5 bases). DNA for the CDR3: TGTGCCAGCAGCCTGACAGCAAACTATGGCTACACCTTC. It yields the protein CASSLTANYGYTF.